What follows are 30 T cell receptor beta chains derived from one specimen sequenced in a study of shared clonotypes between healthy human individuals. TCRdb keeps only in-frame clones here, not all; method: immunoSEQ multiplex PCR. The sample records about 1.1 million clones, 77% being singletons. The sample was memory CD4+ T cells from PBMCs. Subset in this sample: CD45RA-negative fraction. These receptors all come from a man younger than 30 in good health. Some clones in this sample may be carry-over from other donors' samples.

The V gene is TRBV2, the J gene TRBJ2-4; 10 bases map to TRBD2. Germline CDR1 and CDR2: SNHLY and FYNNEI. V dropped 6 bases and J dropped 3; count of bases not matched to a gene: 5. The CDR3 totals 15 residues. This chain's CDR3 is CASRGGLADKNIQYF. The DNA for the CDR3 is TGTGCCAGCAGGGGCGGACTAGCGGACAAAAACATTCAGTACTTC.

The chain couples TRBV30 to TRBJ2-1; 11 positions match TRBD2. Germline trimming cut 5 bases from V and 4 bases from J; bases unmatched to any gene: 4. This CDR3 region has 14 residues. Germline-derived CDR1 and CDR2 are GTSNPN and SVGIG (reference sequence). This chain's CDR3 is CAWQGLAAYNEQFF. Here the CDR3 DNA reads TGTGCCTGGCAGGGACTAGCGGCATACAATGAGCAGTTCTTC.

The chain combines TRBV27 with TRBJ1-5; tentatively, D is TRBD1 (5 bases). This CDR3 has 12 amino acids. V shed 5 bases and J shed 10 bases, with 12 bases lying between them. Germline CDR1 and CDR2: MNHEY and SMNVEV (reference sequence). The chain's CDR3 is CASSASGGPQHF. The CDR3 nucleotides read TGTGCCAGCAGTGCCTCCGGGGGACCCCAGCATTTT.

The chain links TRBV6-5 to TRBJ1-3; no firm D call. CDR3 length: 14 amino acids. Germline CDR1 reads MNHEY; CDR2 reads SVGAGI. Deletions cut 8 bases from V and 0 bases from J, with 11 bases between. CDR3: CASRNLGSGNTIYF. Written as DNA, the CDR3 is TGTGCCAGCCGGAATCTGGGCTCTGGAAACACCATATATTTT.

This clone appeared a few times. This sequence joins TRBV7-9 and TRBJ1-2; 8 nucleotides line up with TRBD1. Trimming took 1 base from V and 4 from J; bases not matched to a gene: 8. This CDR3 is 16 amino acids long. Germline V gene lookup returns CDR1 SEHNR and CDR2 FQNEAQ (reference sequence). Here the CDR3 DNA reads TGTGCCAGCAGCTTAGGTGCTCCGACAGGGGCCTATGGCTACACCTTC. It yields the protein CASSLGAPTGAYGYTF.

V gene TRBV30 combines with J gene TRBJ2-3; D gene ambiguous. Germline CDR1 is GTSNPN and CDR2 is SVGIG (reference sequence). Trimming removed 0 bases at V and 0 bases at J, with 16 bases between. The CDR3 has 17 amino acids. The DNA of the CDR3 is TGTGCCTGGAGTGTTTCCGGTATCCCGGAAAGCACAGATACGCAGTATTTT. Its protein product is CAWSVSGIPESTDTQYF.

The CDR3 DNA reads as TGTGCCAGCAGTTCCCCCGGCCGCTCCTACGAGCAGTACTTC. It is translated as CASSSPGRSYEQYF. The gene calls are TRBV27 and TRBJ2-7; D unclear. The CDR3 sequence is 14 residues long. V was cut by 4 bases and J by 0 bases, with 10 bases left in between. Germline CDR1 reads MNHEY; CDR2 reads SMNVEV (reference sequence).

The chain has TRBV18 and TRBJ2-3, with D uncertain. Per the germline V gene, CDR1 is KGHSH and CDR2 is LQKENI. This CDR3 comprises 18 residues. The V end lost 3 bases, the J end lost 0 bases, and 19 bases lay between the germline ends. This CDR3 is CASSPNSPWRSSTDTQYF. The CDR3 coding sequence is TGTGCCAGCTCACCGAACAGTCCTTGGCGATCTAGCACAGATACGCAGTATTTT.

This clone is a singleton in its sample. V and J are TRBV30 and TRBJ1-6; tentative D call: TRBD1 (6 bases). Trimming took 4 bases from V and 8 from J, leaving 9 bases between them. The CDR3 has 12 residues. CDR1 and CDR2 (germline): GTSNPN, SVGIG (reference sequence). The CDR3 loop is CAWTQGHSPLHF. The CDR3 coding sequence is TGTGCCTGGACACAGGGACATTCACCCCTCCACTTT.

Only a few counts were recorded for this clone. This chain connects TRBV4-1 to TRBJ1-1; possibly TRBD1 for D (5 bases). CDR1 is MGHRA, CDR2 YSYEKL, per germline. The CDR3 loop spans 14 amino acids. Trimming cost V 0 bases and J 3 bases, with 8 bases left between them. As DNA, the CDR3 is TGCGCCAGCAGCCAAGATGCCAGGGACACTGAAGCTTTCTTT. This gives the protein CASSQDARDTEAFF.

This chain joins TRBV2 and TRBJ1-2; 10 bases line up with TRBD1. V lost 4 bases to trimming and J lost 7 bases; unmatched junction nucleotides: 9. Germline CDR1 reads SNHLY; CDR2 reads FYNNEI. The length of the CDR3 is 15 residues. As DNA, the CDR3 is TGTGCCAGCAGTGGACAGGGGGCGGGGGCCAGTGGCTACACCTTC. Protein sequence: CASSGQGAGASGYTF.

The chain is built from TRBV2 and TRBJ2-1; 7 nucleotides agree with TRBD2. Germline trimming cut 8 bases from V and 4 bases from J; bases unmatched to any gene: 8. The length of the CDR3 is 14 residues. CDR1 and CDR2 from the germline V gene are SNHLY and FYNNEI. The CDR3 here is CASGAGVAYNEQFF. CDR3 DNA: TGTGCCAGCGGGGCGGGAGTGGCATACAATGAGCAGTTCTTC. The full variable domain, with the rest looked up from reference TRBV2 and TRBJ2-1, is EPEVTQTPSHQVTQMGQEVILRCVPISNHLYFYWYRQILGQKVEFLVSFYNNEISEKSEIFDDQFSVERPDGSNFTLKIRSTKLEDSAMYFCASGAGVAYNEQFFGPGTRLTVL.

As for this clone: Since a much larger clone is just one base distant, this may be a read error. The same CDR3 can be traced to other DNA sequences in this sample. The genes are TRBV27 and TRBJ2-7; D may be TRBD1 (6 bases). The CDR3 consists of 15 residues. CDR1 is MNHEY, CDR2 SMNVEV, per germline (reference sequence). The CDR3 sequence: CASSLSAQGSYEQYF. The CDR3 DNA reads TGTGCCAGCAGTTTATCGGCGCAGGGGAGTTACGAGCAGTATTTC.

The chain recombines TRBV10-2 with TRBJ2-2, with D perhaps TRBD2 (5 bases). V dropped 10 bases and J dropped 1 base, with 16 bases sitting between them. Germline-derived CDR1 and CDR2 are WSHSY and SAAADI. The CDR3 runs to 15 residues. Here the CDR3 DNA reads TGCGCCACTCCCCCCCGGGGTGAGAACACCGGGGAGCTGTTTTTT. It encodes CATPPRGENTGELFF.

The gene calls are TRBV11-2 and TRBJ1-2; D uncertain. The CDR3 covers 15 residues. V lost 4 bases and J lost 4, with 16 bases in between. Per germline, CDR1 SGHAT and CDR2 FQNNGV. The CDR3 loop is CASSSLTGDGYGYTF. The CDR3 DNA follows: TGTGCCAGCAGCTCCCTTACTGGGGATGGCTATGGCTACACCTTC.

This clone has more than one count but fewer than ten. The V call is TRBV6-1, the J call TRBJ1-1; D is possibly TRBD1 (5 bases). Per the germline V gene, CDR1 is MNHNS and CDR2 is SASEGT. The CDR3 loop spans 14 amino acids. V lost 2 bases, J lost 5 bases, and 12 bases lay in between. The CDR3 DNA reads TGTGCCAGCAGTGAAAGGGCCAGGGATACTGAAGCTTTCTTT. Protein sequence: CASSERARDTEAFF.

The chain joins TRBV7-9 to TRBJ2-3, with D possibly TRBD2 on 6 matching bases. Germline V gives CDR1 SEHNR, CDR2 FQNEAQ (reference sequence). V shed 5 bases and J shed 6 bases, with 12 bases lying between them. This CDR3 has 13 amino acids. CDR3: CASSTQAGDTQYF. In DNA, the CDR3 is TGTGCCAGCAGCACCCAGGCGGGGGATACGCAGTATTTT.

This chain uses TRBV9 with TRBJ2-7; weak D call: TRBD1 (6 bases). CDR3 length: 13 residues. V was trimmed by 2 bases and J by 3 bases, leaving 9 bases between them. CDR1 and CDR2 (germline): SGDLS, YYNGEE. The CDR3, as DNA: TGTGCCAGCAGCGTGAGAGGGGGCTACGAGCAGTACTTC. This codes for CASSVRGGYEQYF.

This clone has just a few counts. V is TRBV9 and J is TRBJ2-3; 9 nucleotides match TRBD2. This CDR3 is 15 amino acids long. With V trimmed by 1 base and J by 5 bases, 5 bases remained unmatched. Germline CDR1 and CDR2: SGDLS and YYNGEE. In DNA form, the CDR3 reads TGTGCCAGCAGCGTAATCGGCGGGAGGGGAGATACGCAGTATTTT. Its protein is CASSVIGGRGDTQYF. Supplemented by reference TRBV9 and TRBJ2-3, the full variable domain reads DSGVTQTPKHLITATGQRVTLRCSPRSGDLSVYWYQQSLDQGLQFLIQYYNGEERAKGNILERFSAQQFPDLHSELNLSSLELGDSALYFCASSVIGGRGDTQYFGPGTRLTVL.

The V call is TRBV28, the J call TRBJ2-3; tentatively, D is TRBD2 (5 bases). CDR1 MDHEN and CDR2 SYDVKM come from the germline V gene. V was cut by 7 bases and J by 0 bases, with 17 bases left in between. The CDR3 is 16 amino acids. CDR3 nucleotides: TGTGCCAGCACCCCCCTAGCTGGCTCTAGCACAGATACGCAGTATTTT. Translated: CASTPLAGSSTDTQYF.

Worth noting for this clone: This sample includes further DNA sequences coding for the same CDR3. V usage is TRBV19 and J usage is TRBJ2-7; TRBD1 or TRBD2 may be the D gene (5 bases each). CDR1 is LNHDA, CDR2 SQIVND, per germline (reference sequence). V was pared by 3 bases and J by 7 bases, with 10 bases between. There are 12 residues in the CDR3. CDR3 coding DNA: TGTGCCAGTAGTATTAGGGGCGGGGAGCAGTACTTC. Its protein product is CASSIRGGEQYF.

The gene calls are TRBV13 and TRBJ2-3; D is unclear. Trimming left V 2 bases short and J 8 bases short, with 8 bases between. CDR3 size: 12 residues. Germline V lookup: CDR1 PRHDT, CDR2 FYEKMQ (reference sequence). The CDR3 region is CASSLLPPTQYF. The CDR3 DNA reads TGTGCCAGCAGCTTACTACCCCCTACGCAGTATTTT.

This clone was seen just once. The rearrangement links TRBV7-3 to TRBJ2-1; TRBD1 might be the D (6 bases). The CDR3 consists of 15 residues. Trimming removed 2 bases from V and 4 bases from J, with 12 bases in between. Germline-derived CDR1 and CDR2 are SGHTA and FQGTGA. The DNA for the CDR3 is TGTGCCAGCAGCTTATCAGGGGCGCTTTACAATGAGCAGTTCTTC. Protein product: CASSLSGALYNEQFF.

The chain links TRBV12-5 to TRBJ2-5; the D is unclear. The CDR3 spans 13 residues. V was trimmed by 2 bases and J by 1 base, leaving 5 bases between them. CDR1 is LGHNT, CDR2 FRNRAP, per germline. The CDR3 nucleotides are TGTGCTAGTGGTTTGTCAGGCCAAGAGACCCAGTACTTC. Translated, it gives CASGLSGQETQYF.

This chain uses TRBV10-3 with TRBJ2-5, with TRBD2 identical over 15 bases. J gave up 1 base and V 4 bases, and 13 bases lay outside the gene matches. The V gene's germline CDR1 is ENHRY and CDR2 SYGVKD. The CDR3 consists of 20 residues. As DNA, the CDR3 is TGTGCCATCAGTGCCACAGGGACTAGCGGGAGGCATCTAATCCAAGAGACCCAGTACTTC. It yields the protein CAISATGTSGRHLIQETQYF.

The chain links TRBV19 to TRBJ1-5; D is ambiguous. The V end lost 3 bases, the J end lost 9 bases, and 12 bases lay between the germline ends. The CDR3 has 13 amino acids. Germline V CDR1 and CDR2: LNHDA, SQIVND (reference sequence). The CDR3 protein is CASSIDLGSPQHF. In nucleotides, the CDR3 is TGTGCCAGTAGTATCGATTTAGGTTCGCCCCAGCATTTT.

The genes are TRBV29-1 and TRBJ2-1; 9 positions agree with TRBD2. CDR1 is SQVTM and CDR2 is ANQGSEA in the germline V gene. Losses at the gene ends were 2 bases for V and 8 bases for J; bases not matched to a gene: 7. There are 14 residues in the CDR3. CDR3 region: CSVERGAGGDEQFF. CDR3 nucleotide sequence: TGCAGCGTTGAAAGGGGAGCGGGAGGCGATGAGCAGTTCTTC.

To note about this clone: The sample has other DNA sequences that encode this CDR3 too. The V gene is TRBV27, the J gene TRBJ1-1, with TRBD1 as a possible D gene (5 bases). The CDR3 length is 13 residues. Trimming took off 5 bases at V and 4 bases at J, with 11 bases between the two ends. From germline, CDR1 is MNHEY and CDR2 SMNVEV (reference sequence). The CDR3 is CASSRQGGTEAFF. In DNA form, the CDR3 reads TGTGCCAGCAGTAGGCAGGGTGGCACTGAAGCTTTCTTT.

The chain links TRBV11-1 to TRBJ1-2; possibly TRBD1 for D (5 bases). The germline V gene has CDR1 SGHAT and CDR2 FQDESV (reference sequence). This CDR3 is 13 amino acids long. V lost 0 bases, J lost 9 bases, and 11 bases lay in between. CDR3 DNA sequence: TGTGCCAGCAGCTTAGCCGGGGCTCGCAGCTACACCTTC. As protein: CASSLAGARSYTF. Looking up the rest from reference TRBV11-1 and TRBJ1-2 gives the full variable domain: EAEVAQSPRYKITEKSQAVAFWCDPISGHATLYWYRQILGQGPELLVQFQDESVVDDSQLPKDRFSAERLKGVDSTLKIQPAELGDSAMYLCASSLAGARSYTFGSGTRLTVV.

The V and J genes are TRBV20-1 and TRBJ2-7; possibly TRBD1 for D (6 bases). This CDR3 spans 11 amino acids. V shed 6 bases and J shed 5 bases, with 11 bases lying between them. Germline V gene data show CDR1 as DFQATT and CDR2 as SNEGSKA (reference sequence). The CDR3 here is CSAEAGDEQYF. CDR3 DNA: TGCAGTGCCGAAGCAGGGGACGAGCAGTACTTC.